This T cell receptor beta chain was obtained from a study of blood T cell repertoires in COVID-19. Whole-study context: Samples of COVID-19 (acute and convalescent) were obtained from the United States, Italy and Spain. Sources were T cells, B-cell-depleted T cells, or PBMCs; the material itself was cDNA or gDNA.

With V trimmed by 3 bases and J by 6 bases, 8 bases remained unmatched. The CDR3 is made up of 15 amino acids. Germline assignment: CDR1 MGHDK and CDR2 SYGVNS. How the authors handled the data: Estimated nucleated cell counts came from reference gene primer amplification. Sequencing was performed with immunoSEQ multiplex PCR; in TCRdb, only in-frame clones are kept and a portion is missing. For V, J and clone size, that table is used; D and trimming come from the DNA. The sample records roughly 26,000 clones, roughly four fifths being singletons. The gene calls are TRBV25-1 and TRBJ2-1; 7 bases are shared with TRBD1. The sample consisted of peripheral blood. The sequence was collected from a human donor in a cohort sampled during active COVID-19. The CDR3 DNA reads as TGTGCCAGCAGTGACCCGAGGACAGGTCTCAATGAGCAGTTCTTC. Encoded protein: CASSDPRTGLNEQFF.